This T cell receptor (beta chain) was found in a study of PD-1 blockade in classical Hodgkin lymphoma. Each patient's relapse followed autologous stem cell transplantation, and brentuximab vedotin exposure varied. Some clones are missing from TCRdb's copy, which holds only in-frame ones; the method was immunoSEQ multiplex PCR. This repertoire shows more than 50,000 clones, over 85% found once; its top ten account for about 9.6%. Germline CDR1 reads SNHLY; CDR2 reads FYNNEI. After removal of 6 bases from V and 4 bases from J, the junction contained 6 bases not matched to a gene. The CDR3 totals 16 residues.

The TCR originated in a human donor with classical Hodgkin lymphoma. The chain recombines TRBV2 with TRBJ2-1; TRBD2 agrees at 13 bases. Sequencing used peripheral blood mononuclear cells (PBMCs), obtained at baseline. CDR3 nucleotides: TGTGCCAGCAGCGGGACTAGCGGGGCCACTTACAATGAGCAGTTCTTC. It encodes CASSGTSGATYNEQFF.